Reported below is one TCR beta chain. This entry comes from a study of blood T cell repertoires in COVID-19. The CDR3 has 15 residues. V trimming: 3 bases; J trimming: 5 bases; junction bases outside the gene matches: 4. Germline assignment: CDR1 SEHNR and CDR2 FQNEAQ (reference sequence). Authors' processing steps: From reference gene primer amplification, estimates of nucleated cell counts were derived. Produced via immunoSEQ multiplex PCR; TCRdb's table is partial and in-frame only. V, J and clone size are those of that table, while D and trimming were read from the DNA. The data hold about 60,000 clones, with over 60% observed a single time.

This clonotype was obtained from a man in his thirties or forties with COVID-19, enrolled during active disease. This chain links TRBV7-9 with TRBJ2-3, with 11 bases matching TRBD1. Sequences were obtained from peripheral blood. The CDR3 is CASSLDGTGGDTQYF. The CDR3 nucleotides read TGTGCCAGCAGCTTGGACGGGACAGGGGGAGATACGCAGTATTTT.